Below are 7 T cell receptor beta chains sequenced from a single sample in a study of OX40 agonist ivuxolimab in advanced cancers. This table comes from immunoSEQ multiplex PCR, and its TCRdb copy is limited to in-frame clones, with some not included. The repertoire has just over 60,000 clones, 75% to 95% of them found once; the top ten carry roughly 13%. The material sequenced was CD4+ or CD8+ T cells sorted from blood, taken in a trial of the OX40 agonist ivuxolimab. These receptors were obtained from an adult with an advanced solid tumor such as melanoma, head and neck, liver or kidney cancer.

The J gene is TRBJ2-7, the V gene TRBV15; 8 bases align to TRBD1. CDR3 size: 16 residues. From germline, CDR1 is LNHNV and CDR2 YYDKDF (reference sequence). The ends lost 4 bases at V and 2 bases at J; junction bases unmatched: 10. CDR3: CATSNTDRAPTYEQYF. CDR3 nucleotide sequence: TGTGCCACCAGCAATACGGACAGGGCCCCGACCTACGAGCAGTACTTC. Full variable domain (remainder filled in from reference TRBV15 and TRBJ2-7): DAMVIQNPRYQVTQFGKPVTLSCSQTLNHNVMYWYQQKSSQAPKLLFHYYDKDFNNEADTPDNFQSRRPNTSFCFLDIRSPGLGDTAMYLCATSNTDRAPTYEQYFGPGTRLTVT.

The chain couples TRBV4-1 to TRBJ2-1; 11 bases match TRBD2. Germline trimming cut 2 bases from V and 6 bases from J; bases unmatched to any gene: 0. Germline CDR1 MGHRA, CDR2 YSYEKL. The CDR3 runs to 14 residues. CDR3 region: CASSQLAGGNEQFF. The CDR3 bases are TGCGCCAGCAGCCAACTAGCGGGGGGCAATGAGCAGTTCTTC.

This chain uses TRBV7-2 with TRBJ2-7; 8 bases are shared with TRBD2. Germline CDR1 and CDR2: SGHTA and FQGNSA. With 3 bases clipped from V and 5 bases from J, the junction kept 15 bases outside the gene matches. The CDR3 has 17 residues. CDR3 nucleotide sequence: TGTGCCAGCAGCTTCTGGGGGGCGGGAGGTTTTATCGACGAGCAGTACTTC. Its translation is CASSFWGAGGFIDEQYF.

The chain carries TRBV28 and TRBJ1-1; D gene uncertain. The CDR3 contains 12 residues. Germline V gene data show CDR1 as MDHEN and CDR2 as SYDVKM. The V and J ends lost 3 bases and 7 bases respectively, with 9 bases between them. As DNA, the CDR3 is TGTGCCAGCAGTTTCGAGGGAATTGAAGCTTTCTTT. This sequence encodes CASSFEGIEAFF.

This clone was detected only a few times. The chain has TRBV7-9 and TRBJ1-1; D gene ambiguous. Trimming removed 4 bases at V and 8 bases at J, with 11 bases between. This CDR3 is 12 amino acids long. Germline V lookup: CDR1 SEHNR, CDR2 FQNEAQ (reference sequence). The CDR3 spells CASSSTVREAFF. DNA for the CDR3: TGTGCCAGCAGCTCCACGGTTAGAGAAGCTTTCTTT.

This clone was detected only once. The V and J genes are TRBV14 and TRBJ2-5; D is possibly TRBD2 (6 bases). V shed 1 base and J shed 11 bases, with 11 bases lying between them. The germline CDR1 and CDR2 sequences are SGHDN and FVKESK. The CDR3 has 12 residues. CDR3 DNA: TGTGCCAGCAGCCAAGGGTCGGGGGAGCAGTACTTC. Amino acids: CASSQGSGEQYF.

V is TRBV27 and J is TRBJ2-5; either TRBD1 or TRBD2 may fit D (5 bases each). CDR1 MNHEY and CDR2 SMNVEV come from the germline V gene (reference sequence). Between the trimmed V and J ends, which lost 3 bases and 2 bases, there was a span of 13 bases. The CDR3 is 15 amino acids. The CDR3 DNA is TGTGCCAGCAGTTTGTGGGACGGAAGGCAAGAGACCCAGTACTTC. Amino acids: CASSLWDGRQETQYF.